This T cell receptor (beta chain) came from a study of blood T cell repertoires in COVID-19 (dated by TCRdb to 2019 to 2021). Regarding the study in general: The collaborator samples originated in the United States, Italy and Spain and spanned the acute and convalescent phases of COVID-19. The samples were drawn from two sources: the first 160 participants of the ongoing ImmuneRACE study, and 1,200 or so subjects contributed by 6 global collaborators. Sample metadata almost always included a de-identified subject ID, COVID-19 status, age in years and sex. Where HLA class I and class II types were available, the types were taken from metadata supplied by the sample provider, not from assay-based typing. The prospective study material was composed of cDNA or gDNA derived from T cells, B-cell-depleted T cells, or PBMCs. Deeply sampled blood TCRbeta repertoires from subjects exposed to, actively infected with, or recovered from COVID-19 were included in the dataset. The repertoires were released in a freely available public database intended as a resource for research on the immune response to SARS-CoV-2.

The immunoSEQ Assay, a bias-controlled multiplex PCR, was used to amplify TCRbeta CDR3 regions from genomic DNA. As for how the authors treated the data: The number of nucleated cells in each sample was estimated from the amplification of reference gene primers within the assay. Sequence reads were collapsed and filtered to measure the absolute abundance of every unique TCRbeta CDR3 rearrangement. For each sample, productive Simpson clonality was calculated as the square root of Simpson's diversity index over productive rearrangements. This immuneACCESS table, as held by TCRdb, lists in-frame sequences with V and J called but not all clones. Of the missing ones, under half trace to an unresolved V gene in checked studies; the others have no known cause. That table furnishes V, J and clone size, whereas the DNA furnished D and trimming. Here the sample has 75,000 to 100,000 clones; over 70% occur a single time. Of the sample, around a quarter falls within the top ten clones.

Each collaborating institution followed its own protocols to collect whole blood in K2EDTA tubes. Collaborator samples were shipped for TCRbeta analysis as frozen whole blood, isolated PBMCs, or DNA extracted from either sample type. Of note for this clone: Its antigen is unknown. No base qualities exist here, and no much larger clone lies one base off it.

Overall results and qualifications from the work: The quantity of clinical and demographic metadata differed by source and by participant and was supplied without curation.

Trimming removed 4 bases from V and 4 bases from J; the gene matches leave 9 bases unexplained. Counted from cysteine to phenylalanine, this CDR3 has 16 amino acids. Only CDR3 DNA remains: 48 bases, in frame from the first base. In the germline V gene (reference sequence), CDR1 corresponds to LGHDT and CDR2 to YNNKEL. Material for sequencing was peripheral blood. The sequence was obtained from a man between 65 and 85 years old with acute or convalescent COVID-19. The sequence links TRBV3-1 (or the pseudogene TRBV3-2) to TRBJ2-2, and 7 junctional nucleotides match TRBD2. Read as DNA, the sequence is TGTGCCAGCAGCCCGCACGGGGGGATCGGCACCGGGGAGCTGTTTTTT. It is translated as CASSPHGGIGTGELFF.